This record covers a single T cell receptor (beta chain). This clone has just a few counts. Its antigen is not yet known. No base qualities exist here, and no much larger clone lies one base off it. This entry belongs to a study of cytomegalovirus exposure and HLA in healthy donors (dated by TCRdb to 2016 to 2017). Regarding the complete study: An earlier analysis of roughly 610 of the donors reported over 250 Gb of sequence data and 90 million to 120 million unique TCR beta sequences obtained from approximately 180 million T cells. An earlier analysis of approximately 630 of the donors applied high-throughput TCR beta sequencing to assess whether each TCR beta V gene segment acted as functional or pseudogenic. The study profiled the T cell repertoires of about 640 subjects by immunosequencing and related them to cytomegalovirus serostatus. Class I and class II HLA loci were covered by the typing at four-digit resolution. On average, 235,054 unique TCR beta nucleotide sequences were sequenced per donor among several hundred genotyped donors of the cohort, with 15% to 20% of those sequences being non-productive. Of the 300 to 500 genotyped donors, 81% were placed in the genetic ancestry cluster associated with self-reported Caucasian donors. Donor age, sex, ethnicity and CMV serostatus were collected together with the repertoire data. Rather than drawing on any new phenotypic data, the later analysis identified candidate immune exposures from TCR beta sequences and the way those sequences occurred across donors. All discovery cohort repertoires had been generated on a single sequencing platform. A later analysis re-examined previously published TCR beta repertoires from about 670 donors and added high-resolution HLA genotyping to investigate patterns of TCR occurrence. The study combined high-throughput TCR immunosequencing, statistical association of individual TCRs with disease status, and machine learning to predict cytomegalovirus infection status. The study aimed to test whether cataloging public T cell receptors could reveal signatures of past pathogen exposure. An early release that covered about 600 HLA-typed donors contained approximately 300 gigabases of sequencing data and tens of millions of unique TCR sequences. Genome-wide SNP genotypes for about 65% of the roughly 670 donors were used in a later genetic analysis, which treated that subset as a discovery cohort. The number of typed donors differed by locus: about 620-640 for A, B, C, DRB1 and DQB1; 500 to 550 for DQA1; 606 for DPA1; and about 450 for DPB1. Four or five DR-DQ haplotypes were handled as single units for association and clustering because linkage in the cohort was strong. Along with the approximately 600-subject first cohort, a separate validation cohort of 120 different subjects was used.

Library preparation employed the immunoSEQ multiplex PCR assay. For the multiplex PCR, a mixture combining 60 forward primers for TCR Vbeta segments and 13 reverse primers for TCR Jbeta segments was used. The CDR3 region of rearranged TCR beta genes was amplified from genomic DNA with a multiplex PCR assay. Amplified TCR beta libraries were sequenced as 87-base-pair reads on the Illumina HiSeq System. The paper's processing steps were these. Across the roughly 700 repertoires, a later analysis counted approximately 83 million unique TCR beta chains, around 11 million of which were shared by at least two donors. Raw reads were error-corrected and collapsed into unique sequences with a nearest-neighbor algorithm that merged closely related sequences to remove PCR and sequencing errors. To assign V, D and J gene segments, CDR3 sequences were aligned to IMGT reference sequences. For a sequence to be retained, at least a six-nucleotide match to both a V gene segment and a J gene segment was required. A rearrangement counted as productive if the CDR3 had no stop codons and remained in frame with V and J, and every other rearrangement counted as non-productive. CDR3 was defined according to IMGT convention as the region running from the second conserved V-encoded cysteine to the conserved J-encoded phenylalanine. The earlier analysis of 500 to 600 of the donors excluded sequences that lacked an unambiguous match to a single V gene segment. An earlier analysis of 587 of the donors called V segments functional above 56.7% productive rearrangements and segregating when the between-donor standard deviation exceeded 5%. A statistical classification framework was built to diagnose cytomegalovirus status from the catalog of TCR beta chain sequences. In a later analysis, TCR nucleotide sequences were compared against IMGT/GENE-DB human TR gene sequences so that V and J genes could be assigned. A later analysis assigned CDR3 sequences and most-parsimonious VDJ recombination scenarios with the TCRdist pipeline. In a later analysis, each TCR beta chain was defined by its CDR3 amino acid sequence together with its V-gene family, and reads lacking a unique V-gene family were excluded. As a way to deal with suspected cross-contamination and a sequencing artifact, a later analysis dropped roughly 600 nucleotide sequences that were highly shared and had low generation probability. For each public chain, a later analysis derived a clonal expansion index from normalized ranks of inferred template counts within each repertoire. In a later analysis, generation probabilities were computed using a VDJ recombination model fitted to out-of-frame rearrangements, and the results were checked against IGoR. Hypergeometric tests were used in a later analysis to score TCR-TCR, TCR-HLA and TCR-CMV co-occurrence, with a repertoire-size bias correction applied to the TCR pairs. A later analysis estimated false discovery rates by permuting HLA or CMV assignments 20 times. In a later analysis, co-occurring TCRs were grouped using DBSCAN, and TCRdist sequence similarity was added for clustering within HLA-allele-positive subsets. Repertoires with fewer than 30,000 or more than 120,000 public chains were left out of co-occurrence clustering, as were about 5 repertoires with anomalous nucleotide sharing. This immuneACCESS table, as held by TCRdb, lists in-frame sequences with V and J called but not all clones. Of the missing ones, under half trace to an unresolved V gene in checked studies; the others have no known cause. V and J calls and clone size follow that table, whereas D and trimming were derived from the DNA. The sample contains 130,000 or so clones, 70% to 80% of them found a single time. Around 1.6% of the sample goes to the ten largest clones.

The CDR3 runs 12 amino acids, cysteine and phenylalanine included. Solely the CDR3 DNA is kept, with 36 bases framed from the first base. CDR1 MNHEY and CDR2 SVGAGI were looked up in the germline V gene. V sheds 6 bases and J sheds 4 bases, leaving 7 bases between their ends. What the research found in general, with its limitations: A few of the identified cytomegalovirus-associated TCR beta chains were confirmed in vitro to be specific for cytomegalovirus antigens. At a false discovery rate of 0.05, a later analysis linked around 17,000 TCR beta sequences to specific HLA alleles. A later analysis found that HLA-associated TCR beta chains were more clonally expanded and had lower generation probabilities than equally common non-associated chains. The presence/absence analyses assumed that sequencing depth was roughly uniform across donors, and that assumption may not be true. A later genetic analysis reported fewer N-insertions in productive TCRs among donors in an Asian-associated ancestry cluster than the approximately 670-donor mean. Correlated functional status among segregating V segments might reflect linkage disequilibrium, but an unknown experimental factor could not be ruled out. It was suggested by the authors that the approach could potentially be generalized to other disease states and immunological phenotypes. In a later analysis, the rate of TCR association differed among HLA loci, with DRB1 alleles having the most associated TCRs and HLA-C alleles having the fewest. Across donors, most TCR sequences were observed very rarely, whereas some public TCRs were present in many individuals. Some IMGT-functional V segments, including TRBV6-2 and TRBV6-3, could not be distinguished by the 87-base-pair reads and were therefore excluded. V-gene and J-gene trimming of TCR beta chains was associated with a missense DCLRE1C variant in a later genetic analysis, and the association was replicated in an independent cohort. The sequencing pipeline was judged likely to have produced a cluster of highly shared sequence variants as a technical artifact. In both the original and validation cohorts, the classifier was reported to diagnose cytomegalovirus status with high specificity and sensitivity. In an earlier analysis of 450 to 750 of the donors, most TCR beta V segments appeared in productive rearrangements about 90% or about 30% of the time, broadly matching IMGT annotations. The only immune exposure information available for the cohort was CMV serostatus. A further reported finding was that TCR beta sequences accurately predicted the HLA-A and HLA-B alleles for most subjects in the first cohort. Assigning TCR associations to individual alleles was difficult when HLA alleles, especially DR and DQ, strongly co-occurred. Most CMV-associated TCR beta chains appeared to be HLA-restricted in a later analysis, and the HLA associations seemed to be driven largely by CMV exposure. The study gave a list of 150 to 200 TCR beta chains associated with cytomegalovirus. Only TCR beta chains were sequenced in this cohort, and the absence of alpha or paired-chain data limited detectable features. Because HLA typing was missing for some donors at each locus, association tests included only the typed subset. Several of the top co-occurrence clusters appeared to be linked to parvovirus B19, influenza, CMV and Epstein-Barr virus, according to a later analysis. Because counts were too low, about 18 rarely observed V segments, including chromosome 9 orphons, were left out of the earlier analysis of 587 of the donors.

The cohort comprised more than 550 healthy bone marrow donors. All cohort members were sampled while nominally healthy, although unrecorded immune exposures were likely present. The donor was CMV seronegative and was included in the group of around 320 seronegative cohort members. Each donor provided a peripheral blood sample, and peripheral blood mononuclear cells were used for TCR beta sequencing. Genomic DNA extraction from the blood cell samples was performed with the Qiagen DNeasy Blood Extraction Kit. Sequences were obtained from PBMCs. The sequence was obtained from a female donor in good health and CMV-seronegative. The rearranged chain carries TRBV6-5 and TRBJ1-5; the D segment could be TRBD1, given 5 matching bases. The CDR3 sequence is CASSQGNQPQHF. The nucleotide sequence is TGTGCCAGCAGCCAGGGTAATCAGCCCCAGCATTTT.